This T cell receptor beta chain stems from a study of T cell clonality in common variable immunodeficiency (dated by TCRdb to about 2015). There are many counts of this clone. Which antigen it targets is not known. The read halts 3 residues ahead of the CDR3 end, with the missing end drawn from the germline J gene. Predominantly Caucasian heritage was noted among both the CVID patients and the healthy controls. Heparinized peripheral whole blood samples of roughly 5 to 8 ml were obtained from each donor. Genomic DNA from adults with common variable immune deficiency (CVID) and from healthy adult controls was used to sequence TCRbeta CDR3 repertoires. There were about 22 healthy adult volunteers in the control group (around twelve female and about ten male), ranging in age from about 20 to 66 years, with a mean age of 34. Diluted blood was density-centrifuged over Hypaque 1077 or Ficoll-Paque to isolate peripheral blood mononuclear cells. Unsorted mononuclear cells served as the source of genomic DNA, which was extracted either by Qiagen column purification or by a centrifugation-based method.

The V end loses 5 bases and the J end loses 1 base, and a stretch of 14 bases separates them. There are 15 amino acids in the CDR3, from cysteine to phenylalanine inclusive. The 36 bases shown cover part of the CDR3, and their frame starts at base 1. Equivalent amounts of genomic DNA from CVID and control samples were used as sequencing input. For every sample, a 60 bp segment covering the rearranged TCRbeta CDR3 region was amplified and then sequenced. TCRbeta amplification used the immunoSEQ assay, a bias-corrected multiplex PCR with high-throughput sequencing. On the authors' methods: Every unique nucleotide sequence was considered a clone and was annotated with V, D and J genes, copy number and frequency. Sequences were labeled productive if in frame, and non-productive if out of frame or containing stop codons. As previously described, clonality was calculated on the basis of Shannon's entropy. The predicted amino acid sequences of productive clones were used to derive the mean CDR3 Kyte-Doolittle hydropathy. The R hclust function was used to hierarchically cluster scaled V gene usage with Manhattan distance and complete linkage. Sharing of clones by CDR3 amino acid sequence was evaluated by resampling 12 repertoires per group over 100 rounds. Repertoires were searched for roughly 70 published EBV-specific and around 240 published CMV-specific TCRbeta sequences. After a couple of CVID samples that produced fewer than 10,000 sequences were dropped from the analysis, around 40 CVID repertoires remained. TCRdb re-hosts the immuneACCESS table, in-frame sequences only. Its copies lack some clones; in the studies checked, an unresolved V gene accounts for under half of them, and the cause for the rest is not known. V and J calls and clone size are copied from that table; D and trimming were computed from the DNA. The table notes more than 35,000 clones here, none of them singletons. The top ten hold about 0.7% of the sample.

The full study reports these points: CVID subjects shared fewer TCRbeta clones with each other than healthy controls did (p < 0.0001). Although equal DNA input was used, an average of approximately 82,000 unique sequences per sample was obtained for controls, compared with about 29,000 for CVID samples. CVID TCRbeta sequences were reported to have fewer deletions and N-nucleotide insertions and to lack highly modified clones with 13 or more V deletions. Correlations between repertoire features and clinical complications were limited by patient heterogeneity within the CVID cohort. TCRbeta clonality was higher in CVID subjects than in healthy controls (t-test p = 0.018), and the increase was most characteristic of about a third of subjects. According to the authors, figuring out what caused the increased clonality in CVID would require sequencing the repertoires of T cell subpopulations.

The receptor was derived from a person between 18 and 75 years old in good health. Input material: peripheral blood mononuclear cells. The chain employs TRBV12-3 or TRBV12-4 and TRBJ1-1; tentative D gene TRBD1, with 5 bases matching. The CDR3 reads CASSLAGRQNTEAFF. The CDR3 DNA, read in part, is TGTGCCAGCAGTCTTGCGGGGCGGCAGAACACTGAA.